This entry lists 2 T cell receptor beta chains sequenced from one sample in a study of blood T cells in healthy people across ages. A J-beta primer mix and a sample-barcoded 5' primer were used in a second PCR of about 7 to 12 cycles. TCRdb reanalysed the 5' RACE reads using MiXCR and keeps one entry per CDR3 protein. The data show about 680,000 distinct CDR3 sequences, 49% seen once. The material sequenced was blood. Source of these receptors: a woman aged 60-75 years in good health.

In this sample, this clonotype turned up many times. The chain uses TRBV6-2 or TRBV6-3 and TRBJ2-1; D unresolved. The V gene's germline CDR1 is MNHEY and CDR2 SVGEGT. This CDR3 has 13 residues. With 2 bases removed from V and 3 bases from J, the gap between germline ends came to 5 bases. This CDR3 is CASSYLHYNEQFF. DNA of the CDR3: TGTGCCAGCAGTTACCTCCACTACAATGAGCAGTTCTTC.

This rearrangement joins TRBV27 to TRBJ2-1; 7 bases fit TRBD1. The CDR3 has 15 residues. J lost 4 bases, V lost 3 bases, and 6 bases had no gene match. Germline assignment: CDR1 MNHEY and CDR2 SMNVEV (reference sequence). The CDR3 region is CASSFEGAGYNEQFF. Here the CDR3 DNA reads TGTGCCAGCAGTTTTGAGGGGGCCGGATACAATGAGCAGTTCTTC.